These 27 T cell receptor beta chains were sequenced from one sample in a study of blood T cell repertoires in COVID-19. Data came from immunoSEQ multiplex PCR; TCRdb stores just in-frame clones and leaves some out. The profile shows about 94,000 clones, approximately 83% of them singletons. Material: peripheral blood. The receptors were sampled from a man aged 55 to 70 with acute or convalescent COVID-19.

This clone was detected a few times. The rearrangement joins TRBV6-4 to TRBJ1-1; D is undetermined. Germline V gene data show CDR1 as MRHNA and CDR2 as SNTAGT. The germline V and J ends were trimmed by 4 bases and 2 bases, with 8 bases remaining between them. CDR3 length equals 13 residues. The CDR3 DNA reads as TGTGCCAGCAGTGGCAACAGTAACACTGAAGCTTTCTTT. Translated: CASSGNSNTEAFF.

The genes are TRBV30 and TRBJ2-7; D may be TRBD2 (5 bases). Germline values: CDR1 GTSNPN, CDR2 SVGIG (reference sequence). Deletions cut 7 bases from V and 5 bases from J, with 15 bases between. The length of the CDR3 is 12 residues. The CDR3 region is CAFEGLPNEQYF. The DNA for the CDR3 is TGTGCCTTCGAGGGTTTACCGAACGAGCAGTACTTC. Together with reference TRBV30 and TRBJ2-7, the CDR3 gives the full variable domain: SQTIHQWPATLVQPVGSPLSLECTVEGTSNPNLYWYRQAAGRGLQLLFYSVGIGQISSEVPQNLSASRPQDRQFILSSKKLLLSDSGFYLCAFEGLPNEQYFGPGTRLTVT.

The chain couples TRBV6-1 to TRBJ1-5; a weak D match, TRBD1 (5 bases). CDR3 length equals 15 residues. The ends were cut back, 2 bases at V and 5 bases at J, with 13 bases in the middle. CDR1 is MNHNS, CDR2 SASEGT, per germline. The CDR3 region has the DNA TGTGCCAGCAGTGAATACTGGGCAGGGCATCAGCCCCAGCATTTT. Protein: CASSEYWAGHQPQHF.

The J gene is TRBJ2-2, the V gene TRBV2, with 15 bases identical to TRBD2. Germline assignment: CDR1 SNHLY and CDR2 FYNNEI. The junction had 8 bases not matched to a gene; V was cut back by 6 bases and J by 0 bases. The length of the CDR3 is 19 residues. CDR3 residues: CASRDPGLAGGSNTGELFF. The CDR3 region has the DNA TGTGCCAGCAGAGACCCGGGACTAGCGGGGGGCTCGAACACCGGGGAGCTGTTTTTT.

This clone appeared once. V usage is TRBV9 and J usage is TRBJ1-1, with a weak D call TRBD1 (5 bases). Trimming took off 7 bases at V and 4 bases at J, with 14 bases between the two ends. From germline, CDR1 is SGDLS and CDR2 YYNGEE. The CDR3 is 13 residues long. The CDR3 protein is CASSGVWGTEAFF. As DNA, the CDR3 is TGTGCCAGCTCGGGGGTCTGGGGCACTGAAGCTTTCTTT.

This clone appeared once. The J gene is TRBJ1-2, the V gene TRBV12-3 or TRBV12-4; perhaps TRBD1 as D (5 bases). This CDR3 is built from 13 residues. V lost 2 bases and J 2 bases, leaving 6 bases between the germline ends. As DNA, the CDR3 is TGTGCCAGCAGTTTACAGGGAAACTATGGCTACACCTTC. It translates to CASSLQGNYGYTF.

The CDR3 bases are TGTGCCAGCAGTTATCCGACGACAGGTCCTTTCTATGGCTACACCTTC. Translating gives CASSYPTTGPFYGYTF. This chain uses TRBV6-5 with TRBJ1-2, with D perhaps matching TRBD1 (6 bases). Looked up from germline, CDR1 is MNHEY and CDR2 is SVGAGI. CDR3 length: 16 residues. V shed 3 bases and J shed 4 bases, with 18 bases lying between them.

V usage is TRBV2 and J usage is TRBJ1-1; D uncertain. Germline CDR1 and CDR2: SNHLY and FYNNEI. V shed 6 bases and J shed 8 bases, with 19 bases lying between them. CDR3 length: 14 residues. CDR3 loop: CASSTAGLGIEAFF. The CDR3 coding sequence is TGTGCCAGCAGCACGGCAGGCCTCGGGATCGAAGCTTTCTTT.

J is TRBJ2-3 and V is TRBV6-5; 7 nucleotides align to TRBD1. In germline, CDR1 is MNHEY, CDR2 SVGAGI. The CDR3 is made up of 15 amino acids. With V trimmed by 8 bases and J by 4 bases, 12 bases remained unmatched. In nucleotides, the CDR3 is TGTGCCAGCGGGCGGAGGCAGGGGGTCCCAGATACGCAGTATTTT. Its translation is CASGRRQGVPDTQYF.

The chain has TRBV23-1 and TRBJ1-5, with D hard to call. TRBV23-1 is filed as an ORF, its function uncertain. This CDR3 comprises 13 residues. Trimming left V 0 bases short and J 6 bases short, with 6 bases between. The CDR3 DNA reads TGCGCCAGCAGTCAATCGGCGGGTCAGCCCCAGCATTTT. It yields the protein CASSQSAGQPQHF.

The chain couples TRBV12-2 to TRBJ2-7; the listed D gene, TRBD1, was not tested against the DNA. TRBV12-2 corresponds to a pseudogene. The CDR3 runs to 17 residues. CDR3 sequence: CASRLQLRTGGPSEQYF. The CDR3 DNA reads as TGTGCAAGTCGCCTTCAACTTCGGACAGGGGGCCCCTCCGAGCAGTACTTC.

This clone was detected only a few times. The CDR3 sequence is CASSSLATGELFF. As DNA, the CDR3 is TGTGCCAGCAGCTCGCTAGCCACCGGGGAGCTGTTTTTT. The rearrangement uses TRBV7-3 and TRBJ2-2; a weak D match, TRBD2 (5 bases). CDR1 and CDR2 (germline): SGHTA, FQGTGA. The V end was cut by 4 bases, the J end by 4 bases, with 7 bases between. This CDR3 is built from 13 residues.

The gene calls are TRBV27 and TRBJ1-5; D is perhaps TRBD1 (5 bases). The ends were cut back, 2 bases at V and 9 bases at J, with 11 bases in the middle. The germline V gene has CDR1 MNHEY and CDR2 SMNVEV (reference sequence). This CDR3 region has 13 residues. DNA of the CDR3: TGTGCCAGCAGTTTAAGGGCTAGGGGGCCCCAGCATTTT. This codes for CASSLRARGPQHF.

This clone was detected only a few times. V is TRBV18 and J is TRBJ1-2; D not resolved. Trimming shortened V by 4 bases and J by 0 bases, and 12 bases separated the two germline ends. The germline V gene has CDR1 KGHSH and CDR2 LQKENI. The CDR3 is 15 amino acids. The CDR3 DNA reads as TGTGCCAGCTCACTAAGAGCGGATCCTAACTATGGCTACACCTTC. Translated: CASSLRADPNYGYTF.

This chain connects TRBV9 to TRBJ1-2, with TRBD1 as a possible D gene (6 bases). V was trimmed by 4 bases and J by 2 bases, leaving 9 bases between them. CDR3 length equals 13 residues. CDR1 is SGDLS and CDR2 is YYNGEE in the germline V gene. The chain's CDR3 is CASSSTGNYGYTF. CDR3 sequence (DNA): TGTGCCAGCAGCTCAACAGGGAACTATGGCTACACCTTC.

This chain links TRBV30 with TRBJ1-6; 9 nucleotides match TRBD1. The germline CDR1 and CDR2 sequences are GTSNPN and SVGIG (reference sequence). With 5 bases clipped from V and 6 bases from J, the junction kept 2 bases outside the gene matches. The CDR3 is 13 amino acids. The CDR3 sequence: CAWRQGVNSPLHF. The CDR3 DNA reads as TGTGCCTGGCGACAGGGGGTTAATTCACCCCTCCACTTT.

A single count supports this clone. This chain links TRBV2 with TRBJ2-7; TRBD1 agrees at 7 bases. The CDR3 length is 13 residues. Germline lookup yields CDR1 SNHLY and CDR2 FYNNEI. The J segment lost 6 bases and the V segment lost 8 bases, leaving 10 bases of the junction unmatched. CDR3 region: CASFDRASFEQYF. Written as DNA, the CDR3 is TGTGCCAGCTTCGACAGGGCGTCGTTCGAGCAGTACTTC.

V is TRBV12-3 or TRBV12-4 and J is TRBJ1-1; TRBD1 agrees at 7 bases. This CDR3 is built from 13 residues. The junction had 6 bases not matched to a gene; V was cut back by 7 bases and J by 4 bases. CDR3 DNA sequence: TGTGCCAGCACCTACAGGGGAGGCACTGAAGCTTTCTTT. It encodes CASTYRGGTEAFF.

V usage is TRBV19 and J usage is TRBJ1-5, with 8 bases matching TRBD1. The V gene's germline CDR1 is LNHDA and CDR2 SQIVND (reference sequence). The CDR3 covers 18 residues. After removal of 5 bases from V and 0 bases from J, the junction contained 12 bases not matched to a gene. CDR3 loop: CASSLRPGQGYSNQPQHF. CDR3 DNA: TGTGCCAGTAGTCTACGACCAGGACAGGGTTATAGCAATCAGCCCCAGCATTTT. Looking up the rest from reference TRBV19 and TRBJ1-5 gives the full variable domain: DGGITQSPKYLFRKEGQNVTLSCEQNLNHDAMYWYRQDPGQGLRLIYYSQIVNDFQKGDIAEGYSVSREKKESFPLTVTSAQKNPTAFYLCASSLRPGQGYSNQPQHFGDGTRLSIL.

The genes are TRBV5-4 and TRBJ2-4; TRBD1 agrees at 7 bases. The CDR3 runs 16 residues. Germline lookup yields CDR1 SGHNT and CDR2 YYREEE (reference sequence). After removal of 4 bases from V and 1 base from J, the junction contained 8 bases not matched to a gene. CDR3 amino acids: CASSGDSWGAKNIQYF. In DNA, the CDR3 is TGTGCCAGCAGCGGGGACAGCTGGGGTGCCAAAAACATTCAGTACTTC.

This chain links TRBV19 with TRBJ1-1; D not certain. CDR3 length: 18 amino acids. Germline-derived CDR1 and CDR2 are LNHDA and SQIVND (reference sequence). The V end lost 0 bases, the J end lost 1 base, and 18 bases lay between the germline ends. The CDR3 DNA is TGTGCCAGTAGTATAGATCTAGAGGGTGGGGTGTGGAACACTGAAGCTTTCTTT. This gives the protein CASSIDLEGGVWNTEAFF. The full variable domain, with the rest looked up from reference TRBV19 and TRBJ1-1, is DGGITQSPKYLFRKEGQNVTLSCEQNLNHDAMYWYRQDPGQGLRLIYYSQIVNDFQKGDIAEGYSVSREKKESFPLTVTSAQKNPTAFYLCASSIDLEGGVWNTEAFFGQGTRLTVV.

The CDR3 sequence: CASSDRGRDTAPGGYTF. DNA of the CDR3: TGTGCCAGCAGTGACAGAGGCAGGGACACAGCTCCTGGCGGCTACACCTTC. This chain connects TRBV6-1 to TRBJ1-2, with D possibly being TRBD1 (6 bases). Germline V gives CDR1 MNHNS, CDR2 SASEGT. This CDR3 is built from 17 residues. V dropped 3 bases and J dropped 8 bases, with 25 bases sitting between them.

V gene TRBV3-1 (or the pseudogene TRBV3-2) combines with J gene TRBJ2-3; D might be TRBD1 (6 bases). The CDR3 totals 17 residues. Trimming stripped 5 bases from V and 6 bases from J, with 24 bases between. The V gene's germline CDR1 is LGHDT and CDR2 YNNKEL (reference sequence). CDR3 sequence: CASSTPGRGPMLDTQYF. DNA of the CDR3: TGTGCCAGCAGCACCCCTGGCAGGGGACCTATGTTGGATACGCAGTATTTT.

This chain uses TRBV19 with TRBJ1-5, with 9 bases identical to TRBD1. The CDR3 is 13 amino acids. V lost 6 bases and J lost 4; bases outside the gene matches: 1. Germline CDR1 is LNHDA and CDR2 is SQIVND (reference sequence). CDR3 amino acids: CASRTGGNQPQHF. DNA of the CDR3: TGTGCCAGTAGGACAGGGGGTAATCAGCCCCAGCATTTT.

The CDR3 protein is CASSLNRDSLVSSYEQYF. The CDR3 DNA reads as TGCGCCAGCAGCTTGAACCGGGACAGCTTGGTTAGCTCCTACGAGCAGTACTTC. The chain recombines TRBV5-1 with TRBJ2-7; TRBD1 matches 7 bases. Germline CDR1 is SGHRS and CDR2 is YFSETQ. The junction had 13 bases not matched to a gene; V was cut back by 1 base and J by 0 bases. The CDR3 runs 18 residues. Filled out from reference TRBV5-1 and TRBJ2-7, the complete variable domain reads KAGVTQTPRYLIKTRGQQVTLSCSPISGHRSVSWYQQTPGQGLQFLFEYFSETQRNKGNFPGRFSGRQFSNSRSEMNVSTLELGDSALYLCASSLNRDSLVSSYEQYFGPGTRLTVT.

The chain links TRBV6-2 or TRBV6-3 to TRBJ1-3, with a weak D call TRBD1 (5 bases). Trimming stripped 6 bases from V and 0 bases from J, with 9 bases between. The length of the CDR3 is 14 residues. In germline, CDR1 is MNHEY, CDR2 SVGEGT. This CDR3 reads CASSKTVSGNTIYF. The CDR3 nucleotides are TGTGCCAGCAGCAAGACAGTCTCTGGAAACACCATATATTTT.

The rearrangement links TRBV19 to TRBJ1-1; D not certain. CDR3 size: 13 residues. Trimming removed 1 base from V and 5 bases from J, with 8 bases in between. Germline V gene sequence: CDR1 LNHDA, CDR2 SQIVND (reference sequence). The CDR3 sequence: CASSIVSSTEAFF. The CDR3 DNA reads TGTGCCAGTAGTATAGTATCGAGTACTGAAGCTTTCTTT.